Listed here are 6 T cell receptor beta chains from one sample, sequenced in a study of T cell responses to AZD1222 COVID-19 vaccine. Sequencing used immunoSEQ multiplex PCR; TCRdb keeps in-frame clones, though not all of them. Counted here are 120,000 to 150,000 clones, about nine tenths occurring once; the ten biggest clones make up about 4%. The sequencing used peripheral blood, collected 28 days after the second AZD1222 dose. Source of these receptors: an adult who received the AZD1222 COVID-19 vaccine.

The chain combines TRBV29-1 with TRBJ2-7; maybe TRBD1 (6 bases). CDR1 and CDR2 from the germline V gene are SQVTM and ANQGSEA. The V and J ends lost 6 bases and 3 bases respectively, with 21 bases between them. CDR3 size: 15 residues. CDR3 nucleotide sequence: TGCAGCGTCGACAACAGGGCAATCGGGGTCTACGAGCAGTACTTC. It encodes CSVDNRAIGVYEQYF.

On this clone itself: Other DNA sequences in the sample encode the same CDR3. This chain connects TRBV7-2 to TRBJ2-3; D is unresolved. Germline V gene data show CDR1 as SGHTA and CDR2 as FQGNSA. The CDR3 contains 12 residues. V was clipped by 1 base and J by 6 bases, with 5 bases between them. The CDR3 sequence is CASSLDSDTQYF. In DNA form, the CDR3 reads TGTGCCAGCAGCTTAGATTCGGATACGCAGTATTTT.

The chain uses TRBV10-3 and TRBJ1-1; the match to TRBD1 covers 9 bases. Unmatched junction bases numbered 15, after V lost 0 bases and J lost 4 bases. Germline-derived CDR1 and CDR2 are ENHRY and SYGVKD. There are 19 residues in the CDR3. The CDR3 sequence is CAISESRRQGDRGGTEAFF. CDR3 nucleotide sequence: TGTGCCATCAGTGAGTCCCGCCGACAGGGGGACCGGGGTGGCACTGAAGCTTTCTTT.

The chain's CDR3 is CASSRTLNTEAFF. The CDR3 region has the DNA TGTGCCAGCAGCAGGACCCTGAACACTGAAGCTTTCTTT. The chain joins TRBV7-2 to TRBJ1-1; no reliable D call. CDR1 is SGHTA and CDR2 is FQGNSA in the germline V gene. The V end lost 5 bases, the J end lost 0 bases, and 7 bases lay between the germline ends. The CDR3 loop spans 13 amino acids.

This chain links TRBV18 with TRBJ1-5, with a tentative D call TRBD1 (5 bases). Trimming took off 2 bases at V and 10 bases at J, with 15 bases between the two ends. CDR3 size: 14 residues. Germline V gene lookup returns CDR1 KGHSH and CDR2 LQKENI. The CDR3 protein is CASSPGAGLAPQHF. CDR3 DNA: TGTGCCAGCTCACCAGGGGCAGGGCTTGCTCCCCAGCATTTT.

This chain joins TRBV7-9 and TRBJ2-5, with D possibly called TRBD1 or TRBD2 (5 bases each). The CDR3 contains 16 residues. V was pared by 8 bases and J by 0 bases, with 19 bases between. Germline-derived CDR1 and CDR2 are SEHNR and FQNEAQ (reference sequence). CDR3 amino acids: CASAAGAGSYQETQYF. The CDR3 region has the DNA TGTGCCAGCGCTGCTGGGGCAGGGAGTTACCAAGAGACCCAGTACTTC.